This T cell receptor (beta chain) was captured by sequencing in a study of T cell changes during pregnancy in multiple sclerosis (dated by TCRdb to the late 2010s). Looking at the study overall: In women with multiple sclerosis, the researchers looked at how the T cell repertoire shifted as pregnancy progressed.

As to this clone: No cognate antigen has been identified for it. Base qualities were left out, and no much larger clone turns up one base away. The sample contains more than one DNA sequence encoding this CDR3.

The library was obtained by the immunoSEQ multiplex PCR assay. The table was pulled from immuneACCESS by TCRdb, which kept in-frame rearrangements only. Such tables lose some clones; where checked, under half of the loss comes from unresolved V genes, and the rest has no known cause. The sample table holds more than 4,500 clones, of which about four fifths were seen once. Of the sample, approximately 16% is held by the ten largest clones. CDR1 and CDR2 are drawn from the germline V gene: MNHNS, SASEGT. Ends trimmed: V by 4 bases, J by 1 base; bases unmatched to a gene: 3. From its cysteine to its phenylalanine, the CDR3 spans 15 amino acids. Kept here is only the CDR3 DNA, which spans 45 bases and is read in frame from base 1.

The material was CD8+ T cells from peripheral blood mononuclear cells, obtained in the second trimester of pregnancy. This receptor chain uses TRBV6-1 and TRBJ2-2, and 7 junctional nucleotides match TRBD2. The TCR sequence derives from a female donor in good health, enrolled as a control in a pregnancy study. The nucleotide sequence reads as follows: TGTGCCAGCAGTGGACTAGCAGGGAACACCGGGGAGCTGTTTTTT. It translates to CASSGLAGNTGELFF.